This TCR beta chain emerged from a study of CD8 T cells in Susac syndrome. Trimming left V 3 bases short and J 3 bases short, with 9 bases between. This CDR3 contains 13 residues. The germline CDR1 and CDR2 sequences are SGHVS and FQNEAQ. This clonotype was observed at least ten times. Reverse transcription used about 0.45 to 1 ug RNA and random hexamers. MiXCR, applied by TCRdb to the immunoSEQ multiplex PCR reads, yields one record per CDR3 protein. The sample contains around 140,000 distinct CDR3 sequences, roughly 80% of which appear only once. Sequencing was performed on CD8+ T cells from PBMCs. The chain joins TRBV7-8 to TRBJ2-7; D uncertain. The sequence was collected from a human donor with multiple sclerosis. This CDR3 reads CASSFWGNYEQYF. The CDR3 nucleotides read TGTGCCAGCAGCTTCTGGGGTAACTACGAGCAGTACTTC.